This TCR beta chain was observed in a study of blood T cell repertoires in COVID-19. Study background: Symptom resolution, clearance, or two negative PCRs marked donors in Cohort 3 as recovered. Donors in the United States, Italy and Spain gave samples during acute or convalescent COVID-19.

Germline V CDR1 and CDR2: SGHDT, YYEEEE. The CDR3 contains 15 residues. V was clipped by 0 bases and J by 2 bases, with 11 bases between them. Data came from immunoSEQ multiplex PCR; TCRdb stores just in-frame clones and leaves some out. The sample contains some 220,000 clones, roughly nine tenths of which appear only once. The gene calls are TRBV5-6 and TRBJ1-2; maybe TRBD1 (6 bases). This TCR was sampled from a woman between 45 and 65 years old in a cohort exposed to, infected with or recovered from COVID-19 (not recorded which). The sequencing sample was made of PBMCs or T cells enriched from blood (not recorded which). The CDR3 bases are TGTGCCAGCAGCTTGGTGTACACAGGGAACTATGGCTACACCTTC. This gives the protein CASSLVYTGNYGYTF. The full variable domain, in which reference TRBV5-6 and TRBJ1-2 provide the parts outside the CDR3, is DAGVTQSPTHLIKTRGQQVTLRCSPKSGHDTVSWYQQALGQGPQFIFQYYEEEERQRGNFPDRFSGHQFPNYSSELNVNALLLGDSALYLCASSLVYTGNYGYTFGSGTRLTVV.